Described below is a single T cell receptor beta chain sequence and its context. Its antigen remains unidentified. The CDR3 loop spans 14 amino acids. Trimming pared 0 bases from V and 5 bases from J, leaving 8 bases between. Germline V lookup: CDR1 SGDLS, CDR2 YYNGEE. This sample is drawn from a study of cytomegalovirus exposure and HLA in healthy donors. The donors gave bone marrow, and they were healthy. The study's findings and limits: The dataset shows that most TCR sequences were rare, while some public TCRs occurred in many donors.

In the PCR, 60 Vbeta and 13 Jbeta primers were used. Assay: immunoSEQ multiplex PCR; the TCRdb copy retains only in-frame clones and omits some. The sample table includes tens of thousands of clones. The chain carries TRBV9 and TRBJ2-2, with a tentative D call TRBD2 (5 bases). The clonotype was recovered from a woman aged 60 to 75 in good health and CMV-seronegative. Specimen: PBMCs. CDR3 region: CASSVEGGTGELFF. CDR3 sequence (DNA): TGTGCCAGCAGCGTAGAAGGAGGAACCGGGGAGCTGTTTTTT.